The 17 T cell receptor beta chains presented below share a single source sample, sequenced in a study of T cells after yellow fever vaccination. TCRdb re-called the 5' RACE reads with MiXCR, one entry per CDR3 protein. Found here are 200,000 to 300,000 distinct CDR3 sequences, 10% to 15% of them singletons; the top ten hold roughly 0.5%. The input for sequencing was CD4+ T cells sorted from PBMCs, taken 45 days after the yellow fever booster vaccination. These receptors came from a man in his thirties or forties who received the YFV17D yellow fever vaccine.

This clonotype occurred a few times. The chain recombines TRBV15 with TRBJ2-7; 13 nucleotides align to TRBD2. The CDR3 sequence is 17 residues long. The V gene's germline CDR1 is LNHNV and CDR2 YYDKDF (reference sequence). V lost 5 bases, J lost 7 bases, and 14 bases stayed unmatched. CDR3 nucleotide sequence: TGTGCCACCAGCCCACGAACAAAAACTAGCGGGAGGGGTGAGCAGTACTTC. Encoded protein: CATSPRTKTSGRGEQYF.

The J gene is TRBJ2-3, the V gene TRBV5-1, with D possibly matching TRBD1 (5 bases). V was shortened by 0 bases and J by 3 bases, with 8 bases between the two germline ends. This CDR3 region has 14 residues. CDR1 is SGHRS, CDR2 YFSETQ, per germline. Here the CDR3 DNA reads TGCGCCAGCAGCTTGGAACAGGCAACAGATACGCAGTATTTT. Residues: CASSLEQATDTQYF.

This chain uses TRBV20-1 with TRBJ2-3; D unresolved. V lost 5 bases and J lost 2, with 8 bases in between. CDR3 length: 12 amino acids. The V gene's germline CDR1 is DFQATT and CDR2 SNEGSKA (reference sequence). The CDR3 sequence: CSAHSPTDTQYF. In DNA form, the CDR3 reads TGCAGTGCTCACTCCCCCACAGATACGCAGTATTTT.

This clonotype was found a few times. This CDR3 is CASSFETGYEQYF. CDR3 in DNA: TGTGCCAGCAGTTTTGAGACAGGGTACGAGCAGTACTTC. The J gene is TRBJ2-7, the V gene TRBV12-3 or TRBV12-4, with 7 bases identical to TRBD1. CDR3 length equals 13 residues. Unmatched junction bases numbered 3, after V lost 3 bases and J lost 4 bases.

This clonotype appeared a few times. The rearrangement links TRBV5-6 to TRBJ1-6, with D hard to call. This CDR3 is built from 16 residues. The V gene lost 3 bases and the J gene lost 0 bases, with 10 bases spanning the gap. Germline-derived CDR1 and CDR2 are SGHDT and YYEEEE. CDR3 sequence reads: CASSSARSSYNSPLHF. The CDR3 DNA reads TGTGCCAGCAGCTCGGCGCGGAGCTCCTATAATTCACCCCTCCACTTT.

This clonotype was recorded a few times. This chain connects TRBV28 to TRBJ2-1; 12 bases line up with TRBD2. The CDR3 has 13 amino acids. V lost 9 bases, J lost 7 bases, and 4 bases stayed unmatched. Germline values: CDR1 MDHEN, CDR2 SYDVKM. The CDR3 DNA reads as TGTGCCAGTGGGACTAGCGGGCAGAATGAGCAGTTCTTC. This sequence encodes CASGTSGQNEQFF.

The V and J genes are TRBV7-2 and TRBJ2-7, with D perhaps matching TRBD1 or TRBD2 (5 bases each). This CDR3 spans 14 amino acids. Germline CDR1 and CDR2: SGHTA and FQGNSA. Trimming stripped 7 bases from V and 0 bases from J, with 13 bases between. The DNA for the CDR3 is TGTGCCAGCAACCGGGACGGCGCCTCCTACGAGCAGTACTTC. Translation: CASNRDGASYEQYF.

This clonotype was recorded a few times. The chain recombines TRBV6-2 or TRBV6-3 with TRBJ2-1; D not resolved. CDR1 and CDR2 from the germline V gene are MNHEY and SVGEGT. The CDR3 sequence is 12 residues long. V was shortened by 6 bases and J by 13 bases, with 16 bases between the two germline ends. CDR3 DNA sequence: TGTGCCAGCAGCGACCCGATGGCAGGTCAGTTCTTC. Translation: CASSDPMAGQFF.

The CDR3 DNA sequence: TGTGCCAGCAGTTACCGGGACAAGGAGCATTTT. Translation: CASSYRDKEHF. The chain links TRBV6-5 to TRBJ1-5, with D possibly being TRBD1 (6 bases). V shed 2 bases and J shed 14 bases, with 10 bases lying between them. The CDR3 has 11 residues. Looked up from germline, CDR1 is MNHEY and CDR2 is SVGAGI.

This chain joins TRBV11-2 and TRBJ1-3, with unresolved D. Germline-derived CDR1 and CDR2 are SGHAT and FQNNGV. Trimming took 5 bases from V and 1 from J, leaving 9 bases between them. The CDR3 is made up of 14 amino acids. The CDR3 nucleotides are TGTGCCAGCAGCGCATTCAAGTCTGGAAACACCATATATTTT. It yields the protein CASSAFKSGNTIYF.

This clonotype was recorded a few times. V gene TRBV12-3 or TRBV12-4 combines with J gene TRBJ1-1, with unresolved D. V lost 4 bases and J lost 5, with 14 bases in between. This CDR3 is built from 14 residues. CDR3 nucleotides: TGTGCCAGCAGTTCTTTTTCTACTCGTACTGAAGCTTTCTTT. Its protein product is CASSSFSTRTEAFF.

V and J are TRBV6-2 or TRBV6-3 and TRBJ2-7, with D possibly matching TRBD2 (6 bases). Trimming took 9 bases from V and 6 from J, leaving 24 bases between them. CDR1 is MNHEY, CDR2 SVGEGT, per germline. The CDR3 sequence is 15 residues long. CDR3 coding DNA: TGTGCCAGTAGTCCCCGACGGGAGCGTCCCACCGAGCAGTACTTC. This sequence encodes CASSPRRERPTEQYF.

This chain connects TRBV7-8 to TRBJ1-2; 7 bases fit TRBD1. The CDR3 covers 13 residues. Germline trimming cut 2 bases from V and 8 bases from J; bases unmatched to any gene: 5. CDR1 is SGHVS, CDR2 FQNEAQ, per germline. CDR3 amino acids: CASSLTRQGGYTF. The CDR3 DNA sequence: TGTGCCAGCAGCTTAACTCGACAGGGAGGCTACACCTTC. Looking up the rest from reference TRBV7-8 and TRBJ1-2 gives the full variable domain: GAGVSQSPRYKVAKRGQDVALRCDPISGHVSLFWYQQALGQGPEFLTYFQNEAQLDKSGLPSDRFFAERPEGSVSTLKIQRTQQEDSAVYLCASSLTRQGGYTFGSGTRLTVV.

About this clonotype: A read error may account for a junction end that differs from germline. This sequence joins TRBV6-6 and TRBJ2-4; tentative D call: TRBD2 (5 bases). Germline assignment: CDR1 MNHNY and CDR2 SVGAGI (reference sequence). The CDR3 is 11 residues long. In nucleotides, the CDR3 is TGTGCCAGAAGTTCGACTATTATTCAGTACTTC. Protein sequence: CARSSTIIQYF.

This chain connects TRBV11-1 to TRBJ1-2; no clear D. V was clipped by 1 base and J by 2 bases, with 17 bases between them. Per the germline V gene, CDR1 is SGHAT and CDR2 is FQDESV (reference sequence). The CDR3 is 17 amino acids. The CDR3 DNA reads TGTGCCAGCAGCTTAGTTGACTACTGGACGGGAAACTATGGCTACACCTTC. Amino acids: CASSLVDYWTGNYGYTF.

The V and J genes are TRBV12-3 or TRBV12-4 and TRBJ2-1, with D perhaps TRBD2 (6 bases). The V gene lost 4 bases and the J gene lost 10 bases, with 11 bases spanning the gap. The CDR3 consists of 12 residues. CDR3 protein: CASSSGAREQFF. DNA for the CDR3: TGTGCCAGCAGTTCGGGAGCGAGAGAGCAGTTCTTC.

This chain uses TRBV5-5 with TRBJ1-1; 8 bases align to TRBD1. With V trimmed by 3 bases and J by 11 bases, 6 bases remained unmatched. Germline-derived CDR1 and CDR2 are SGHKS and YYEKEE (reference sequence). The CDR3 has 12 residues. CDR3 DNA sequence: TGTGCCAGCAGCTCCGGACAGGGTGGCGCTTTCTTT. This sequence encodes CASSSGQGGAFF.